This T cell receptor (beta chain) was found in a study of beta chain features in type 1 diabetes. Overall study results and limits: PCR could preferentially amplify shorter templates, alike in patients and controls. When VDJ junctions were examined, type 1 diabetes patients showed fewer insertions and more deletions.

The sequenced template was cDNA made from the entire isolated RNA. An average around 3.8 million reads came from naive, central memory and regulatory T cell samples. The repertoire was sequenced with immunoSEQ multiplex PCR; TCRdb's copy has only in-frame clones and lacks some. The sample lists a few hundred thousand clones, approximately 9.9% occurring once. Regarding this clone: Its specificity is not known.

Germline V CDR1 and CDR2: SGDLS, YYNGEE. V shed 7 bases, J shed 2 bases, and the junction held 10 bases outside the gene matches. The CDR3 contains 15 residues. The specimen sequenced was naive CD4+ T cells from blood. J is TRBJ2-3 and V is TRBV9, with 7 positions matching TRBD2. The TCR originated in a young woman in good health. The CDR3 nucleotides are TGTGCCAGCCCCACGAGCGGGGCCTCCACAGATACGCAGTATTTT. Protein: CASPTSGASTDTQYF.